This TCR beta chain was identified in a study of neurological immune-mediated disorders. Using its own MiXCR run on the 5' RACE reads, TCRdb lists one record per CDR3 protein. The table shows more than 45,000 distinct CDR3 sequences, with roughly 2.5% occurring only once. Germline CDR1 MNHNS, CDR2 SASEGT. V lost 2 bases and J 14 bases, leaving 12 bases between the germline ends. This CDR3 region has 11 residues. In its sample, this clonotype was seen many times. This receptor was obtained from a man aged 45-65 years with multiple sclerosis. The V gene is TRBV6-1, the J gene TRBJ2-5; D might be TRBD1 or TRBD2, each matching 6 bases. The source material was PBMCs. CDR3 bases: TGTGCCAGCAGTGAAAACGGGGGCTCCTACTTC. Residues: CASSENGGSYF.